This TCR beta chain was recorded in a study of beta chain features in type 1 diabetes. In the study overall: Patients were similar to healthy donors in age and gender (as well as in cell yields).

Study-level findings and limits: Across all four CD4+ subsets, people with type 1 diabetes showed modestly shorter TCRB CDR3s. Whether TCRB rearrangement is influenced by HLA type was left unresolved in this analysis.

Of note for this clone: Its specificity is not known.

Every isolated RNA sample was fully reverse transcribed, so sequencing captured expressed TCRB transcripts. The assay was immunoSEQ multiplex PCR, and TCRdb's table has in-frame clones only and misses some. The sample lists approximately 250,000 clones; approximately 11% were seen once. The specimen sequenced was naive CD4+ T cells from blood. This TCR derives from a young man with type 1 diabetes.

This CDR3 is CASSRSGQGLNQPQHF. CDR3 in DNA: TGTGCCAGCTCACGATCCGGACAGGGGTTAAATCAGCCCCAGCATTTT. The J gene is TRBJ1-5, the V gene TRBV18; 9 bases line up with TRBD1. Germline V gene lookup returns CDR1 KGHSH and CDR2 LQKENI. This CDR3 has 16 residues. V lost 4 bases to trimming and J lost 4 bases; unmatched junction nucleotides: 8.